This entry lists 13 T cell receptor beta chains sequenced from one sample in a study of cytomegalovirus exposure and HLA in healthy donors. Libraries were prepared by immunoSEQ multiplex PCR; TCRdb keeps only in-frame clonotypes and omits some of them. The repertoire holds around 140,000 clones, with approximately 92% as singletons. Sequencing used PBMCs. These receptors all stem from a woman between 18 and 29 years old in good health and CMV-seronegative.

J is TRBJ2-7 and V is TRBV20-1; D is unclear. Trimming took 3 bases from V and 7 from J, leaving 10 bases between them. The germline gives CDR1 DFQATT, CDR2 SNEGSKA (reference sequence). This CDR3 is built from 11 residues. As DNA, the CDR3 is TGCAGTGCTAGTATATCCCGTGAGCAGTACTTC. Translation: CSASISREQYF.

This clone was found a few times. V gene TRBV18 combines with J gene TRBJ1-1, with no clear D. Trimming stripped 4 bases from V and 1 base from J, with 10 bases between. The CDR3 has 14 residues. Per the germline V gene, CDR1 is KGHSH and CDR2 is LQKENI. CDR3 sequence (DNA): TGTGCCAGCTCACGGAGTGGTCAGAACACTGAAGCTTTCTTT. Amino acid sequence: CASSRSGQNTEAFF.

The J gene is TRBJ1-1, the V gene TRBV27; 7 nucleotides align to TRBD1. Germline lookup yields CDR1 MNHEY and CDR2 SMNVEV (reference sequence). There are 15 residues in the CDR3. Trimming at V came to 0 bases and at J to 3 bases, leaving 4 bases not matched to a gene. This CDR3 is CASSLSAGGYTEAFF. The CDR3 DNA follows: TGTGCCAGCAGTTTATCGGCAGGGGGATACACTGAAGCTTTCTTT.

The chain links TRBV5-1 to TRBJ2-7; perhaps TRBD1 as D (5 bases). CDR3 length: 13 residues. Per the germline V gene, CDR1 is SGHRS and CDR2 is YFSETQ. The ends were cut back, 7 bases at V and 1 base at J, with 12 bases in the middle. CDR3 nucleotides: TGCGCCAGCTTCGTGACAGTATCCTACGAGCAGTACTTC. Its protein is CASFVTVSYEQYF.

The chain links TRBV9 to TRBJ2-1, with D perhaps matching TRBD2 (5 bases). From germline, CDR1 is SGDLS and CDR2 YYNGEE. The CDR3 runs to 15 residues. Deletions cut 5 bases from V and 7 bases from J, with 19 bases between. The CDR3 coding sequence is TGTGCCAGCAGTTCAGAAGGTTTAGGACTTAATGAGCAGTTCTTC. Translating it yields CASSSEGLGLNEQFF.

This rearrangement joins TRBV6-1 to TRBJ1-6; 7 bases line up with TRBD1. The CDR3 contains 15 residues. CDR1 is MNHNS and CDR2 is SASEGT in the germline V gene. Germline trimming cut 5 bases from V and 8 bases from J; bases unmatched to any gene: 9. The CDR3 coding sequence is TGTGCCAGCAGTTGGCCCCAGACAGGGTATTCACCCCTCCACTTT. Residues: CASSWPQTGYSPLHF.

The CDR3 loop is CASSSGASGQETQYF. The CDR3 DNA follows: TGTGCCAGCAGCTCTGGGGCTTCAGGGCAAGAGACCCAGTACTTC. This chain joins TRBV5-4 and TRBJ2-5; the D gene is possibly TRBD1 (5 bases). CDR1 and CDR2 from the germline V gene are SGHNT and YYREEE (reference sequence). This CDR3 has 15 amino acids. V gave up 3 bases and J gave up 2 bases, with 14 bases separating them.

The V and J genes are TRBV27 and TRBJ1-2, with 7 bases fitting TRBD1. Germline-derived CDR1 and CDR2 are MNHEY and SMNVEV (reference sequence). V lost 0 bases and J lost 4; bases outside the gene matches: 17. There are 19 residues in the CDR3. The CDR3 nucleotides read TGTGCCAGCAGTTTATCGGCCTGGGGATATGGGACAGTCGCCTATGGCTACACCTTC. Protein product: CASSLSAWGYGTVAYGYTF.

The chain couples TRBV15 to TRBJ2-5; D not resolved. The CDR3 totals 15 residues. Germline V CDR1 and CDR2: LNHNV, YYDKDF (reference sequence). V gave up 7 bases and J gave up 2 bases, with 17 bases separating them. The CDR3 bases are TGTGCCACCAAAAGACCCCTGGGCCCACAAGAGACCCAGTACTTC. It is translated as CATKRPLGPQETQYF.

This clone has only one observation. This chain uses TRBV5-1 with TRBJ2-5; no clear D. Germline lookup yields CDR1 SGHRS and CDR2 YFSETQ. V lost 1 base to trimming and J lost 5 bases, with 12 bases between them. The CDR3 is 14 residues long. The CDR3 region has the DNA TGCGCCAGCAGCTTGATGCTGTTAGAGGAGACCCAGTACTTC. This sequence encodes CASSLMLLEETQYF.

The chain is built from TRBV2 and TRBJ1-5; 7 bases fit TRBD1. V lost 6 bases, J lost 2 bases, and 7 bases stayed unmatched. Germline-derived CDR1 and CDR2 are SNHLY and FYNNEI. This CDR3 region has 15 residues. DNA for the CDR3: TGTGCCAGCAGGGATCGACAGGGTCGCAATCAGCCCCAGCATTTT. Protein: CASRDRQGRNQPQHF.

The V call is TRBV2, the J call TRBJ2-2; TRBD1 matches 8 bases. V lost 8 bases and J lost 4; bases outside the gene matches: 6. Germline CDR1 is SNHLY and CDR2 is FYNNEI. CDR3 size: 14 residues. The CDR3 DNA reads as TGTGCCAGCGAGACAGGGGATTTCACCGGGGAGCTGTTTTTT. It specifies CASETGDFTGELFF.

This clone was picked up one time. The chain couples TRBV27 to TRBJ1-1; D not certain. The germline V gene has CDR1 MNHEY and CDR2 SMNVEV (reference sequence). The length of the CDR3 is 14 residues. The V gene lost 5 bases and the J gene lost 7 bases, with 17 bases spanning the gap. The CDR3 nucleotides read TGTGCCAGCAGTCCCACCGGGTCTAGAGGTGAAGCTTTCTTT. This encodes CASSPTGSRGEAFF.